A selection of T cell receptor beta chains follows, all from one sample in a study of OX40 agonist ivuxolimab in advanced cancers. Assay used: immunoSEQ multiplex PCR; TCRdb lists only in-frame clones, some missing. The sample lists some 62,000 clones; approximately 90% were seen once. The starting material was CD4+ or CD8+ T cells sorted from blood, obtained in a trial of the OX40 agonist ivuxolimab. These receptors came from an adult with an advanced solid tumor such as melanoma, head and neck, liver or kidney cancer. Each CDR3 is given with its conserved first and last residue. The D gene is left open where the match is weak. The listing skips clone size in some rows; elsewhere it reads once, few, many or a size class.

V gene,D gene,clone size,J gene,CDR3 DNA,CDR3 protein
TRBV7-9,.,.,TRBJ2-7,TGTGCCAGCAGCCCACACCCCCTTGAGGGAGTGGGCTACGAGCAGTACTTC,CASSPHPLEGVGYEQYF
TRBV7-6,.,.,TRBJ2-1,TGTGCCAGCAGCTTCATCCCCGGGGACAATGAGCAGTTCTTC,CASSFIPGDNEQFF
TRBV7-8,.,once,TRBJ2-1,TGTGCCAGCAGCGTCCGCCCAGTAGGGAATGAGCAGTTCTTC,CASSVRPVGNEQFF
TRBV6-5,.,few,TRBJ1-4,TGTGCCAGCAGTTCCATCCCAGCTAGACCTAATGAAAAACTGTTTTTT,CASSSIPARPNEKLFF
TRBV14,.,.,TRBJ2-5,TGTGCCAGCAGCCATTTTCGAAAAGAGACCCAGTACTTC,CASSHFRKETQYF
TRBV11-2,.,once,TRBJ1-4,TGTGCCAGCAGCTTACTGGACGGAAATGAAAAACTGTTTTTT,CASSLLDGNEKLFF
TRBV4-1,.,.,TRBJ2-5,TGCGCCAGCAGCCAGATCGGCGGGGCACAAGAGACCCAGTACTTC,CASSQIGGAQETQYF
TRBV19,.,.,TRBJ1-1,TGTGCCAGTAGTATAAAAGGTTTCGGGAACACTGAAGCTTTCTTT,CASSIKGFGNTEAFF
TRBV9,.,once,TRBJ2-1,TGTGCCAGCAGCGGCGATGAGCAGTTCTTC,CASSGDEQFF
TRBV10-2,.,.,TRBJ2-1,TGCGCCACCGGGACCTCCGCCGATGAGCAGTTCTTC,CATGTSADEQFF
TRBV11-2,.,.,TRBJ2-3,TGTGCCAGCAGCCTACAGGGTCGTCGGATAAGCACAGATACGCAGTATTTT,CASSLQGRRISTDTQYF
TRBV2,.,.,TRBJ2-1,TGTGCCAGCAGTGACTCGGTACACAGTTACAATGAGCAGTTCTTC,CASSDSVHSYNEQFF
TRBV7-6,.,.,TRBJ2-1,TGTGCCAGCAGCCGGACAGACACCTACAATGAGCAGTTCTTC,CASSRTDTYNEQFF
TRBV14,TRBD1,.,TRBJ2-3,TGTGCCAGCAGCCAAAGGACCGGGACAGCCAGCACAGATACGCAGTATTTT,CASSQRTGTASTDTQYF
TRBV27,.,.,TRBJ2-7,TGTGCCAGCAGTTTCTCGACTACCTATAGCTCCTACGAGCAGTACTTC,CASSFSTTYSSYEQYF
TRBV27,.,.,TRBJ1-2,TGTGCCAGCAGTTTAGCGGGGGGCAGCTATGGCTACACCTTC,CASSLAGGSYGYTF
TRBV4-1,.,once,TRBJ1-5,TGCGCCAGCAGCCAAGATTTGGGCGGACCCAATCAGCCCCAGCATTTT,CASSQDLGGPNQPQHF
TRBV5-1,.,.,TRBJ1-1,TGCGCCAGCAGCTTGGTCTGGGTAACAGAGAACACTGAAGCTTTCTTT,CASSLVWVTENTEAFF
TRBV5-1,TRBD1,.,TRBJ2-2,TGCGCCAGCAGCCACCCGGGACAGGGGATAGCGGGGGAGCTGTTTTTT,CASSHPGQGIAGELFF
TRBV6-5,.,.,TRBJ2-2,TGTGCCAGCACTGATGGACTGGGGAACACCGGGGAGCTGTTTTTT,CASTDGLGNTGELFF
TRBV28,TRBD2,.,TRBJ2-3,TGTGCCAGCAGTACAAGGACTAGCGGGAAACAGGCAGATACGCAGTATTTT,CASSTRTSGKQADTQYF
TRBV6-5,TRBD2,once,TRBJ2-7,TGTGCCAGCAGCGGGACTAGCTCTTCGGGGGAGCAGTACTTC,CASSGTSSSGEQYF
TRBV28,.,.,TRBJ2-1,TGTGCCAGCAGTAAACAGAAAAATGAGCAGTTCTTC,CASSKQKNEQFF
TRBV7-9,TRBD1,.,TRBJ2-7,TGTGCCAGCAGCTTAGCGAGGGGACAGTTTAACGAGCAGTACTTC,CASSLARGQFNEQYF
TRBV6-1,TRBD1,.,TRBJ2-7,TGTGCCAGCACCAGGGGGTACGAGCAGTACTTC,CASTRGYEQYF
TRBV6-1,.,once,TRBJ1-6,TGTGCCAGCAGTGACTGGGAAAGTGGTTCACCCCTCCACTTT,CASSDWESGSPLHF
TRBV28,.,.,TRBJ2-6,TGTGCCAGCCCGCGGGACGGAATAAACCTATCCTCTGGGGCCAACGTCCTGACTTTC,CASPRDGINLSSGANVLTF
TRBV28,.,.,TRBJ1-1,TGTGCCAGCAGTTGGGGTCTGAACACTGAAGCTTTCTTT,CASSWGLNTEAFF
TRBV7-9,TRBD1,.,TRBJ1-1,TGTGCCAGCAGCTTAGAGGGGGCGAACACTGAAGCTTTCTTT,CASSLEGANTEAFF
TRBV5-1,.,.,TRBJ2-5,TGCGCCAGCAGCCCCCCGATGGTGGAGACCCAGTACTTC,CASSPPMVETQYF
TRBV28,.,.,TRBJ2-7,TGTGCCAGCAGTTTATTGCTCCAGAGCTCCTACGAGCAGTACTTC,CASSLLLQSSYEQYF
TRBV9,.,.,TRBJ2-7,TGTGCCAGCAGCGTGGGGGGCCGGGAATCGGTAGAGCAGTACTTC,CASSVGGRESVEQYF
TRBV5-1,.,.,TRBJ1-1,TGCGCCAGCAGCTTGTCCGGGACATTGAACACTGAAGCTTTCTTT,CASSLSGTLNTEAFF
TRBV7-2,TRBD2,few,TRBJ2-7,TGTGCCAGCAGCTCAAGGGCGGGAGGCCCTGCCTACGAGCAGTACTTC,CASSSRAGGPAYEQYF
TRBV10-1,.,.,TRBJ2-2,TGCGCCAGCGGGGGAGGAATTATCACCGGGGAGCTGTTTTTT,CASGGGIITGELFF
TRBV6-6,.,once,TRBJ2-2,TGTGCCAGCAGTTATGCACACCACACCGGGGAGCTGTTTTTT,CASSYAHHTGELFF
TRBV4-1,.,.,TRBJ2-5,TGCGCCAGCAGCCACGGTGAGACCCAGTACTTC,CASSHGETQYF
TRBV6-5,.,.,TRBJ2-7,TGTGCCAGCAGTTCGGGCACTCGGAACGAGCAGTACTTC,CASSSGTRNEQYF
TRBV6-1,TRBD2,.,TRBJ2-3,TGTGCCAGCAGTGAGTGGGCGGGAGGGCGGACAGATACGCAGTATTTT,CASSEWAGGRTDTQYF
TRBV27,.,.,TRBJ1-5,TGTGCCAGCAGTTTATCCTCGTATAGCAATCAGCCCCAGCATTTT,CASSLSSYSNQPQHF
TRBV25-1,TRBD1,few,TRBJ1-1,TGTGCCAGCAGTGCAGACAGGGGGTCGCTTGTGAACACTGAAGCTTTCTTT,CASSADRGSLVNTEAFF
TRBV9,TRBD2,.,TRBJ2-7,TGTGCCAGCAGCGTAGCCACTGGCGGGAGGGCCTACGAGCAGTACTTC,CASSVATGGRAYEQYF
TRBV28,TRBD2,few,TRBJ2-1,TGTGCCAGCAGTTTGCTAGCGGTTTACAATGAGCAGTTCTTC,CASSLLAVYNEQFF
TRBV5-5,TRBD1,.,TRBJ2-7,TGTGCCAGCAGCTTGGTTACAGGGGGAGACTACGAGCAGTACTTC,CASSLVTGGDYEQYF
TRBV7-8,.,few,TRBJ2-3,TGTGCCAGCAGCTTAGCAGTGGTGGGAGTGGATACGCAGTATTTT,CASSLAVVGVDTQYF
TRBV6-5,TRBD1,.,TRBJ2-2,TGTGCCAGCAGGACAGGGGACACCGGGGAGCTGTTTTTT,CASRTGDTGELFF
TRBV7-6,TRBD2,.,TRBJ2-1,TGTGCCAGCAGCTTAGGTCTCGGGACTATGCGATACAATGAGCAGTTCTTC,CASSLGLGTMRYNEQFF
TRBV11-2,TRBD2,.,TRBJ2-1,TGTGCCAGCAGCTCCCGCCTAGGAAGCGGGAGGGCCGATGAGCAGTTCTTC,CASSSRLGSGRADEQFF
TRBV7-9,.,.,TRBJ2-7,TGTGCCAGCAGCTTAGTTTCTTCTGGGTTCAAGGGCGAGCAGTACTTC,CASSLVSSGFKGEQYF
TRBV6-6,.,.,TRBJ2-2,TGTGCCAGCAGCCCTAACCCCCAGGCGAACACCGGGGAGCTGTTTTTT,CASSPNPQANTGELFF
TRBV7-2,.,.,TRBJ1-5,TGTGCCAGCAGCTTACTGGGCAGCAATCAGCCCCAGCATTTT,CASSLLGSNQPQHF
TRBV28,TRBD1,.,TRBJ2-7,TGTGCCAGCAGGCGATGGGACAGAGAATCCGAGCAGTACTTC,CASRRWDRESEQYF